The clone carrying this TCR beta chain showed up just a few times. Its antigen is not known. PCR employed 60 Vbeta and 13 Jbeta primers. Using immunoSEQ multiplex PCR, the repertoire was profiled, and TCRdb retains in-frame clones only, with some absent. The table lists under 200,000 clones, 80% of them singletons. This record belongs to a study of cytomegalovirus exposure and HLA in healthy donors. Study results and limitations: Reportedly, fewer N-insertions than the roughly 600-donor mean appeared in an Asian-associated ancestry cluster in a later analysis. Rarity held for most TCR sequences, but there were some public TCRs that occurred in many donors. TRBV6-2, TRBV6-3 and other indistinguishable V segments were excluded.

Donors in the study were healthy people who gave bone marrow. Between the trimmed V and J ends, which lost 3 bases and 8 bases, there was a span of 7 bases. Germline loops: CDR1 SQVTM, CDR2 ANQGSEA. This CDR3 comprises 10 residues. The V gene is TRBV29-1, the J gene TRBJ1-2, with no clear D. Input material: PBMCs. This receptor was obtained from a man aged 35-49 years in good health and CMV-seronegative. The CDR3 sequence: CSVELSGYTF. The CDR3 nucleotides are TGCAGCGTTGAGCTATCGGGCTACACCTTC.